The rows below give T cell receptor beta chains drawn from one sample of a study of blood T cell repertoires in COVID-19. Here immunoSEQ multiplex PCR was the method, and the copy in TCRdb shows in-frame clones only, minus some. The sample comprises some 110,000 clones, roughly 78% of which are singletons, and 16% rests with the top ten. The sample comprised peripheral blood. Receptors were obtained from a man in his 60s with active or convalescent COVID-19. The conserved cysteine and the conserved F or W are not part of the CDR3 here.

CDR3 length	J gene	V gene	CDR3 protein
15	TRBJ1-5	TRBV6-1	ASSDGTGIKSNQPQH
15	TRBJ2-2	TRBV9	ASSRWRTSENTGELF
15	TRBJ2-7	TRBV7-9	ASGNQGDSLHSYEQY
17	TRBJ2-1	TRBV18	ASSPWGQRTSLEYNEQF
11	TRBJ2-7	TRBV27	ASSSLSSYEQY
14	TRBJ1-1	TRBV5-6	ASSPFRLQGYTEAF
11	TRBJ2-7	TRBV2	ASSQDRGYEQY
14	TRBJ2-7	TRBV2	ASSEEPAGGPYEQY
14	TRBJ2-1	TRBV28	ASSYRPGTGGHEQF
14	TRBJ2-5	TRBV28	ASSRPVGGGQETQY
15	TRBJ2-3	TRBV4-3	ASSQGISASPTYTQY
13	TRBJ2-3	TRBV7-2	ASSPGTGYADTQY
11	TRBJ2-7	TRBV6-5	ASSPGERYEQY
12	TRBJ1-3	TRBV28	ASSTWSSGNTIY
12	TRBJ2-7	TRBV5-1	ASSADSSAYEQY
12	TRBJ2-7	TRBV27	ASSTTGGPYEQY
11	TRBJ2-5	TRBV15	ATSRVSEETQY
13	TRBJ2-2	TRBV11-3	ASSYDRGGTGELF
10	TRBJ1-1	TRBV29-1	SVSQANTEAF
11	TRBJ1-6	TRBV7-2	ASSPGINSPLH